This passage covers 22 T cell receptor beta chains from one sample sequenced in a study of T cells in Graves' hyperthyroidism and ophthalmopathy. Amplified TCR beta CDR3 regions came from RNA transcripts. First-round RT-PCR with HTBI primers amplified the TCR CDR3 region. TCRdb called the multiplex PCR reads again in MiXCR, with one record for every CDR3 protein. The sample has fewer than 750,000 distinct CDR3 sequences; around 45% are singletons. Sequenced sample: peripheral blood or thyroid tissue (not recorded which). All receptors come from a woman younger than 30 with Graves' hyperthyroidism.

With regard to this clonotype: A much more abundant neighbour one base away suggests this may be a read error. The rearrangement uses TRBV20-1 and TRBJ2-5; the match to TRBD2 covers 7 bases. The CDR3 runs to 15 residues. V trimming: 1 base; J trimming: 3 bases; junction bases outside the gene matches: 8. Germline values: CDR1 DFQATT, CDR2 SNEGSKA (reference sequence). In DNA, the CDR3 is TGCAGTGCTAGAGGGGCCAGCGGGGTGGAAGAGACCCAGTACTTC. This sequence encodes CSARGASGVEETQYF.

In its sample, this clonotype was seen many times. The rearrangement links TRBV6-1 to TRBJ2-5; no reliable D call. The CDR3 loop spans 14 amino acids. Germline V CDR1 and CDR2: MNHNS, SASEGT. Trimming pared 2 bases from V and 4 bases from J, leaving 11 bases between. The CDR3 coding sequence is TGTGCCAGCAGTGAATTGGGAATTCGAGAGACCCAGTACTTC. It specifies CASSELGIRETQYF.

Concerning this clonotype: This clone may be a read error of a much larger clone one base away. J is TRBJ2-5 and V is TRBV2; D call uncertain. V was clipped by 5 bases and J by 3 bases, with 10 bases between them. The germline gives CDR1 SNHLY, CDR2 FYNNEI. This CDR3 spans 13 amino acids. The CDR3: CASSLFSEETQYF. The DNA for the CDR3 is TGTGCCAGCAGTTTATTTAGTGAAGAGACCCAGTACTTC.

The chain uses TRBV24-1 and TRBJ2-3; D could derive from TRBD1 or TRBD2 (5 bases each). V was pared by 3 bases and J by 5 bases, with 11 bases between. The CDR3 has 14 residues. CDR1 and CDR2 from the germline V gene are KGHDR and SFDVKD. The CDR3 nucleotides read TGTGCCACCAGTGATAACCCAGGGAGAGATACGCAGTATTTT. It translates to CATSDNPGRDTQYF.

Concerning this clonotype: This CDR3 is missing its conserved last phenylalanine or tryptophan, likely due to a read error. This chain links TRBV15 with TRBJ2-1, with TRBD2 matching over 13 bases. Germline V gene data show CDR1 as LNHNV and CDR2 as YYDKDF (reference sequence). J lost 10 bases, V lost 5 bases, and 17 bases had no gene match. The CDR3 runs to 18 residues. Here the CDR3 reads CATSVGLAGAKAGREQFV. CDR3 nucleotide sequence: TGTGCCACCAGCGTAGGACTAGCGGGAGCCAAAGCGGGGCGGGAGCAGTTCGTC.

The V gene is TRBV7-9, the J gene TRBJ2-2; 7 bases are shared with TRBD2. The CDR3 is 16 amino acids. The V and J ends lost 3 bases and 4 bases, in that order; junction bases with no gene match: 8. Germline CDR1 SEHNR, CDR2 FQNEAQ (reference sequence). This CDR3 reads CASSLLGGRGTGELFF. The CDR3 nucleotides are TGTGCCAGCAGCTTGTTGGGCGGGAGAGGCACCGGGGAGCTGTTTTTT.

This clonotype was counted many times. The CDR3 reads CASTPRPGGSYEQYF. The CDR3 region has the DNA TGTGCCAGTACCCCGCGGCCGGGAGGATCCTACGAGCAGTACTTC. The V call is TRBV19, the J call TRBJ2-7; 7 nucleotides agree with TRBD2. Germline-derived CDR1 and CDR2 are LNHDA and SQIVND (reference sequence). This CDR3 is 15 amino acids long. V was clipped by 7 bases and J by 1 base; unmatched bases: 10.

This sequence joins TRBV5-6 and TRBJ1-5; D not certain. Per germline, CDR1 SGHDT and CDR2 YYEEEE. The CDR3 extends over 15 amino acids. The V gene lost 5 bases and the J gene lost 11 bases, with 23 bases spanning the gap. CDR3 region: CASSLGGRPQETQHF. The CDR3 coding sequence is TGTGCCAGCAGTCTGGGCGGGAGGCCTCAAGAGACCCAGCATTTT.

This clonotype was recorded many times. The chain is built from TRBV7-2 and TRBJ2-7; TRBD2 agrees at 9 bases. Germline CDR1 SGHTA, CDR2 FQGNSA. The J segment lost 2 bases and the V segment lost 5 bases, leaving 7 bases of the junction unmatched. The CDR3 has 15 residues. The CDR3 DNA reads TGTGCCAGCAGCCCAGGGGCGGGAGGGGCCTACGAGCAGTACTTC. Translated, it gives CASSPGAGGAYEQYF.

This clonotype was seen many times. The CDR3 here is CASSLMGVYGYTF. The CDR3, as DNA: TGTGCCAGCAGCCTAATGGGGGTTTATGGCTACACCTTC. This chain links TRBV7-2 with TRBJ1-2; a possible D gene is TRBD1 (5 bases). The germline V gene encodes CDR1 SGHTA and CDR2 FQGNSA. This CDR3 region has 13 residues. Deletions cut 5 bases from V and 5 bases from J, with 12 bases between.

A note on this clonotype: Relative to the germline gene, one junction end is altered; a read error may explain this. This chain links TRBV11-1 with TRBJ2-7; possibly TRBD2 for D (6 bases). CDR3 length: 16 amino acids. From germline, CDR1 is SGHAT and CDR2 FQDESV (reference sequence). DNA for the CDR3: TGCGCCAGCAGACTTACAACCAGGACTACCACCTACGAGCAGTACTTC. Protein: CASRLTTRTTTYEQYF.

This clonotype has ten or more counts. CDR3 nucleotide sequence: TGCGCCAGCAGTGAATGGCAGGGGCTATACACTGAAGCTTTCTTT. Translated, it gives CASSEWQGLYTEAFF. This rearrangement joins TRBV10-2 to TRBJ1-1; D possibly corresponds to TRBD1 (6 bases). The CDR3 runs to 15 residues. V lost 3 bases to trimming and J lost 3 bases, with 14 bases between them. Germline V CDR1 and CDR2: WSHSY, SAAADI.

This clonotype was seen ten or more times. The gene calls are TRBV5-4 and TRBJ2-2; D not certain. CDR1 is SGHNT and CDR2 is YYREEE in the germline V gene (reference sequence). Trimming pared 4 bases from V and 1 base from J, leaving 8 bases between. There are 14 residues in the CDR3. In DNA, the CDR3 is TGTGCCAGCAGCCCCCTCGTGAACACCGGGGAGCTGTTTTTT. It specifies CASSPLVNTGELFF.

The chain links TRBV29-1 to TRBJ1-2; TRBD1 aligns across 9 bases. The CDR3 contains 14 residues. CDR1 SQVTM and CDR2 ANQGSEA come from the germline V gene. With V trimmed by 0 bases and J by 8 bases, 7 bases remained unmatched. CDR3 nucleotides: TGCAGCGTTGAAGATTGGACAGGGGTGGAGGGCTACACCTTC. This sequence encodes CSVEDWTGVEGYTF.

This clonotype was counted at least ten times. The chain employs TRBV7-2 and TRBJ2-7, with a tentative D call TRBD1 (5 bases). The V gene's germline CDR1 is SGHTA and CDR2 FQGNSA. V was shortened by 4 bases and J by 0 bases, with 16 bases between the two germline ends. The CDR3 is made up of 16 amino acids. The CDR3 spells CASSSIDRTSSYEQYF. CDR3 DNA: TGTGCCAGCAGCTCTATCGACAGAACGAGCTCCTACGAGCAGTACTTC.

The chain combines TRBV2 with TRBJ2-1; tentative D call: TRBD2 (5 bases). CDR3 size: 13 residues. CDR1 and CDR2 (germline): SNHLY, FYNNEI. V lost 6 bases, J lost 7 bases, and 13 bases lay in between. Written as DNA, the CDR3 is TGTGCCAGCAGGGACGTACCGGGGAATGAGCAGTTCTTC. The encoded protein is CASRDVPGNEQFF.

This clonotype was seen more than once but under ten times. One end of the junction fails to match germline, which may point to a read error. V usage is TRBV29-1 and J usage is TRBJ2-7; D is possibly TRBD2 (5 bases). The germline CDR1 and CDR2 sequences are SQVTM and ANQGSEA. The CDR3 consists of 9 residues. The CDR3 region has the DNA TGTAGCGTTACCTACGAGCAGTACTTC. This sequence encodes CSVTYEQYF.

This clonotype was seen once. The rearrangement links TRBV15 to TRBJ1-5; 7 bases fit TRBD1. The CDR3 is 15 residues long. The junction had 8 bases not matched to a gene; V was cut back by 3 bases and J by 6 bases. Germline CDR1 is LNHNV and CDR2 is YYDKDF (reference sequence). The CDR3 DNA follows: TGTGCCACCAGCAGTCAGACAGGGAGCGGTCAGCCCCAGCATTTT. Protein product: CATSSQTGSGQPQHF.

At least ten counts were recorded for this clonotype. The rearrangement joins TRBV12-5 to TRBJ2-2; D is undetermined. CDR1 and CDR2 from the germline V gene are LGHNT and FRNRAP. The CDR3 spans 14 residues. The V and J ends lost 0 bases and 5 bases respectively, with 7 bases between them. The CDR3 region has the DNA TGTGCTAGTGGTTTGGTAGTCGGGACCGGGGAGCTGTTTTTT. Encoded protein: CASGLVVGTGELFF. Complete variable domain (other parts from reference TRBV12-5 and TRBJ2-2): DARVTQTPRHKVTEMGQEVTMRCQPILGHNTVFWYRQTMMQGLELLAYFRNRAPLDDSGMPKDRFSAEMPDATLATLKIQPSEPRDSAVYFCASGLVVGTGELFFGEGSRLTVL.

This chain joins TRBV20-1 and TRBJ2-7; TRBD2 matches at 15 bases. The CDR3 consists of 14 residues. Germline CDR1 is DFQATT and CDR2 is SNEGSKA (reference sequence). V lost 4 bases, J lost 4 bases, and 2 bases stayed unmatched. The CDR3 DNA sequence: TGCAGTGCTACGGGACTAGCGGGAGGTTACGAGCAGTACTTC. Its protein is CSATGLAGGYEQYF.

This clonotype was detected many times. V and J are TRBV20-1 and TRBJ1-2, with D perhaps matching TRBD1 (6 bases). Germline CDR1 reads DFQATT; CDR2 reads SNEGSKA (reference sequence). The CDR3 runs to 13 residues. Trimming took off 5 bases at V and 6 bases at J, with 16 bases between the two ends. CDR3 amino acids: CSADPGAQDGYTF. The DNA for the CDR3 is TGCAGTGCTGACCCGGGGGCCCAGGATGGCTACACCTTC.

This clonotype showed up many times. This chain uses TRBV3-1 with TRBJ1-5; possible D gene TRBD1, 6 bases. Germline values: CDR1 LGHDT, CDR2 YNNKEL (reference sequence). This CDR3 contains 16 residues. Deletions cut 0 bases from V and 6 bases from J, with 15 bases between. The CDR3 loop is CASSQDTGNTGQPQHF. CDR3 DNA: TGTGCCAGCAGCCAAGATACAGGGAACACAGGTCAGCCCCAGCATTTT.